Following are 20 T cell receptor beta chains from one sample sequenced in a study of blood T cell repertoires in COVID-19. The assay was immunoSEQ multiplex PCR, and TCRdb's table has in-frame clones only and misses some. The repertoire holds 280,000 or so clones, with about 90% as singletons. The sequencing input was PBMCs or T cells enriched from blood (not recorded which). These receptors all come from a woman aged 50 to 65 who had been exposed to COVID-19.

The chain recombines TRBV19 with TRBJ2-3, with 9 bases matching TRBD1. The junction had 3 bases not matched to a gene; V was cut back by 4 bases and J by 1 base. Germline CDR1 is LNHDA and CDR2 is SQIVND (reference sequence). The CDR3 has 15 residues. The CDR3 bases are TGTGCCAGTAGTAGGGGGACAGGGCGCACAGATACGCAGTATTTT. Its translation is CASSRGTGRTDTQYF.

J is TRBJ2-1 and V is TRBV2, with 12 bases lining up with TRBD2. J lost 6 bases, V lost 7 bases, and 7 bases had no gene match. The CDR3 has 15 amino acids. The germline V gene has CDR1 SNHLY and CDR2 FYNNEI. The CDR3 DNA is TGTGCCAGCAACGGCCCTAGCGGGGGGGGCAATGAGCAGTTCTTC. Its translation: CASNGPSGGGNEQFF.

CDR3 DNA sequence: TGTGCCAGCAGCTTGGGAGACAGGGACGGGAACGAGCAGTACTTC. Its translation is CASSLGDRDGNEQYF. This chain links TRBV5-6 with TRBJ2-7, with 7 bases identical to TRBD1. V shed 0 bases, J shed 5 bases, and the junction held 8 bases outside the gene matches. The CDR3 sequence is 15 residues long. The V gene's germline CDR1 is SGHDT and CDR2 YYEEEE.

V gene TRBV5-1 combines with J gene TRBJ1-4; TRBD1 aligns across 12 bases. Germline V gives CDR1 SGHRS, CDR2 YFSETQ. V lost 4 bases, J lost 4 bases, and 11 bases stayed unmatched. The CDR3 contains 18 residues. The CDR3 bases are TGCGCCAGCAGCCCCCAGGGGACAGGGGGCCGGATTAATGAAAAACTGTTTTTT. Its protein product is CASSPQGTGGRINEKLFF.

This chain joins TRBV6-5 and TRBJ2-6; weak D call: TRBD1 (6 bases). The CDR3 loop spans 15 amino acids. V was pared by 7 bases and J by 4 bases, with 14 bases between. The germline gives CDR1 MNHEY, CDR2 SVGAGI. CDR3 in amino acids: CASTPQGSGANVLTF. In DNA form, the CDR3 reads TGTGCCAGCACACCCCAGGGGTCCGGGGCCAACGTCCTGACTTTC.

This clone was seen a single time. This sequence joins TRBV14 and TRBJ1-1; 9 bases align to TRBD1. CDR3 length: 15 amino acids. Germline CDR1 is SGHDN and CDR2 is FVKESK. With 1 base clipped from V and 10 bases from J, the junction kept 10 bases outside the gene matches. In DNA form, the CDR3 reads TGTGCCAGCAGCCAAGTTAAGGGACAGGGAGTGATAGCTTTCTTT. The encoded protein is CASSQVKGQGVIAFF.

The chain has TRBV5-1 and TRBJ2-3; maybe TRBD2 (7 bases). This CDR3 contains 16 residues. The V gene's germline CDR1 is SGHRS and CDR2 YFSETQ. V was pared by 2 bases and J by 4 bases, with 17 bases between. CDR3 loop: CASSLGGATISDTQYF. The CDR3 nucleotides read TGCGCCAGCAGCTTAGGGGGGGCGACTATTTCAGATACGCAGTATTTT.

V gene TRBV7-2 combines with J gene TRBJ2-7, with D perhaps matching TRBD2 (5 bases). Germline V gene data show CDR1 as SGHTA and CDR2 as FQGNSA. With 0 bases removed from V and 7 bases from J, the gap between germline ends came to 13 bases. CDR3 length: 14 residues. The CDR3 DNA sequence: TGTGCCAGCAGCTTAGCACGGGGATCGGGAGAGCAGTACTTC. Translated, it gives CASSLARGSGEQYF.

V is TRBV6-1 and J is TRBJ1-6; maybe TRBD1 (5 bases). Germline loops: CDR1 MNHNS, CDR2 SASEGT. The CDR3 consists of 15 residues. V was trimmed by 0 bases and J by 4 bases, leaving 7 bases between them. The CDR3 protein is CASSEAGGYNSPLHF. Written as DNA, the CDR3 is TGTGCCAGCAGTGAAGCGGGGGGTTATAATTCACCCCTCCACTTT.

This clone was observed a handful of times. This chain links TRBV3-1 (or the pseudogene TRBV3-2) with TRBJ1-5; D gene ambiguous. The CDR3 totals 13 residues. V lost 1 base, J lost 7 bases, and 8 bases lay in between. Germline assignment: CDR1 LGHDT and CDR2 YNNKEL (reference sequence). CDR3 sequence reads: CASSQVAGQPQHF. CDR3 bases: TGTGCCAGCAGCCAAGTCGCAGGCCAGCCCCAGCATTTT.

This rearrangement joins TRBV5-4 to TRBJ2-4, with a possible D match to TRBD2 (5 bases). The CDR3 has 17 amino acids. Germline CDR1 reads SGHNT; CDR2 reads YYREEE (reference sequence). The ends were cut back, 0 bases at V and 0 bases at J, with 13 bases in the middle. CDR3 amino acids: CASSLAAGQLAKNIQYF. The CDR3 coding sequence is TGTGCCAGCAGCTTGGCGGCGGGCCAACTAGCCAAAAACATTCAGTACTTC.

The chain uses TRBV2 and TRBJ1-5, with a weak D call TRBD1 (6 bases). The CDR3 contains 14 residues. V shed 6 bases and J shed 11 bases, with 20 bases lying between them. Looked up from germline, CDR1 is SNHLY and CDR2 is FYNNEI. The CDR3: CASSEQGTVRAQHF. The CDR3 DNA reads as TGTGCCAGCAGCGAGCAGGGGACGGTCAGGGCCCAGCATTTT.

The rearrangement joins TRBV4-1 to TRBJ1-5; D might be TRBD1 (5 bases). V lost 0 bases and J 4 bases, leaving 13 bases between the germline ends. Germline V gene lookup returns CDR1 MGHRA and CDR2 YSYEKL. The CDR3 runs 16 residues. CDR3 coding DNA: TGCGCCAGCAGCCAAGAAGCTCCAGGGATAAATCAGCCCCAGCATTTT. Translating it yields CASSQEAPGINQPQHF.

The chain carries TRBV19 and TRBJ2-7; D is undetermined. Germline V lookup: CDR1 LNHDA, CDR2 SQIVND (reference sequence). The CDR3 is 13 amino acids. V was pared by 4 bases and J by 5 bases, with 12 bases between. CDR3 amino acids: CASSTMRFHEQYF. As DNA, the CDR3 is TGTGCCAGTAGTACCATGAGGTTCCACGAGCAGTACTTC.

The chain couples TRBV14 to TRBJ1-1; 8 bases line up with TRBD1. The V gene's germline CDR1 is SGHDN and CDR2 FVKESK. The CDR3 is 15 amino acids. The junction had 7 bases not matched to a gene; V was cut back by 1 base and J by 6 bases. CDR3 loop: CASSQGPGGIAEAFF. The CDR3 nucleotides read TGTGCCAGCAGCCAAGGTCCAGGGGGCATTGCTGAAGCTTTCTTT.

This clone was observed once. The chain couples TRBV27 to TRBJ1-1; D is uncertain. Germline-derived CDR1 and CDR2 are MNHEY and SMNVEV (reference sequence). CDR3 length: 14 residues. Trimming took 3 bases from V and 6 from J, leaving 14 bases between them. The CDR3: CASSFLGPGAEAFF. DNA of the CDR3: TGTGCCAGCAGTTTCTTAGGCCCAGGCGCTGAAGCTTTCTTT.

The chain has TRBV18 and TRBJ2-1; D is possibly TRBD2 (6 bases). V lost 6 bases and J lost 3, with 15 bases in between. CDR3 length: 15 amino acids. From germline, CDR1 is KGHSH and CDR2 LQKENI. CDR3 residues: CASSYGRENYNEQFF. CDR3 DNA: TGTGCCAGCTCTTACGGCCGGGAGAACTACAATGAGCAGTTCTTC.

The V call is TRBV9, the J call TRBJ2-1; 8 positions agree with TRBD2. Germline V CDR1 and CDR2: SGDLS, YYNGEE. V trimming: 0 bases; J trimming: 2 bases; junction bases outside the gene matches: 4. This CDR3 is 16 amino acids long. CDR3 DNA sequence: TGTGCCAGCAGCGTAGCCCTAGCGGGTACCTACAATGAGCAGTTCTTC. It is translated as CASSVALAGTYNEQFF.

The rearrangement joins TRBV18 to TRBJ2-7; TRBD1 matches at 8 bases. From germline, CDR1 is KGHSH and CDR2 LQKENI. J gave up 4 bases and V 4 bases, and 6 bases lay outside the gene matches. This CDR3 comprises 14 residues. The CDR3 region has the DNA TGTGCCAGCTCACGCCAGGGGGCGGGGTACGAGCAGTACTTC. It yields the protein CASSRQGAGYEQYF. Combining the CDR3 with reference TRBV18 and TRBJ2-7 gives the whole variable domain NAGVMQNPRHLVRRRGQEARLRCSPMKGHSHVYWYRQLPEEGLKFMVYLQKENIIDESGMPKERFSAEFPKEGPSILRIQQVVRGDSAAYFCASSRQGAGYEQYFGPGTRLTVT.

The chain links TRBV3-1 (or the pseudogene TRBV3-2) to TRBJ2-1, with 9 positions matching TRBD2. Germline values: CDR1 LGHDT, CDR2 YNNKEL (reference sequence). The V and J ends lost 0 bases and 2 bases, in that order; junction bases with no gene match: 5. This CDR3 has 17 residues. The CDR3: CASSQDYGGGAYNEQFF. The CDR3 region has the DNA TGTGCCAGCAGCCAAGATTACGGCGGGGGGGCCTACAATGAGCAGTTCTTC.